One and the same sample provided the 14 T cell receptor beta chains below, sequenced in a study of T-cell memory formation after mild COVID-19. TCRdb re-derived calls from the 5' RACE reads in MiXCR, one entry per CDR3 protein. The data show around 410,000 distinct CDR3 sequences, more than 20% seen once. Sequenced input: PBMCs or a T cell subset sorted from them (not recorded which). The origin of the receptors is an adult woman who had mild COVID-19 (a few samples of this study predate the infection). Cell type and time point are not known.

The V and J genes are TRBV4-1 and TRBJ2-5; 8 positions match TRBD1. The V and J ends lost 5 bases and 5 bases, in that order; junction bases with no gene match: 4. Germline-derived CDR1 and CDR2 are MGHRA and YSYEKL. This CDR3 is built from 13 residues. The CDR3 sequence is CASSGQGWETQYF. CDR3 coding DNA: TGCGCCAGCAGCGGACAGGGCTGGGAGACCCAGTACTTC.

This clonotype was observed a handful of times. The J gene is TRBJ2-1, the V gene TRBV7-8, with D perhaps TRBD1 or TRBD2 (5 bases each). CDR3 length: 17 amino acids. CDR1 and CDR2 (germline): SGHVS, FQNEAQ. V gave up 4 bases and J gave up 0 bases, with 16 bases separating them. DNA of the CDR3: TGTGCCAGCAGCTCGTTAGTAGGGACGGGCTCCTACAATGAGCAGTTCTTC. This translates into CASSSLVGTGSYNEQFF.

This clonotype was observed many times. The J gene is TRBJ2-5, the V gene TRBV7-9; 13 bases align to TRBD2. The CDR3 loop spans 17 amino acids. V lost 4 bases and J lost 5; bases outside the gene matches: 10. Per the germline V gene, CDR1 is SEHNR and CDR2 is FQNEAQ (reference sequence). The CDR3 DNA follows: TGTGCCAGCAGCTCCGGACTAGCGGGGGCCGGAGTGGAGACCCAGTACTTC. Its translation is CASSSGLAGAGVETQYF.

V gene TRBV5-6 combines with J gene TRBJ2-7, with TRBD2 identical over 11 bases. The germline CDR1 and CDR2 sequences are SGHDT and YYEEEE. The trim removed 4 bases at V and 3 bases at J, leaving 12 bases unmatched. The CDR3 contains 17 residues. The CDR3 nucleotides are TGTGCCAGCAGCCAGGGGACTAGCGGCGGTTTGATCTACGAGCAGTACTTC. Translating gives CASSQGTSGGLIYEQYF.

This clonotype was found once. CDR3 region: CASSFVSGGPGELFF. CDR3 DNA: TGTGCCAGCAGCTTTGTTAGCGGAGGGCCCGGGGAGCTGTTTTTT. The chain has TRBV7-6 and TRBJ2-2; D is possibly TRBD2 (6 bases). V was shortened by 3 bases and J by 6 bases, with 14 bases between the two germline ends. The CDR3 loop spans 15 amino acids. The V gene's germline CDR1 is SGHVS and CDR2 FNYEAQ.

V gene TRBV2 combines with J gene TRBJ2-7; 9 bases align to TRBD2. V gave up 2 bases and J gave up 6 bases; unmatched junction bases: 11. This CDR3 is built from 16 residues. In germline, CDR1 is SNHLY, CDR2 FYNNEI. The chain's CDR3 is CASSELRASGVAEQYF. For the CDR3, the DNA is TGTGCCAGCAGTGAACTTAGGGCTAGCGGGGTCGCCGAGCAGTACTTC.

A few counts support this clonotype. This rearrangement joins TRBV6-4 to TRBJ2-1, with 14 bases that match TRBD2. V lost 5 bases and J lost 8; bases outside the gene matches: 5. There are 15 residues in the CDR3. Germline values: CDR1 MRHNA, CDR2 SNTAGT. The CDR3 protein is CASSPTSGGADEQFF. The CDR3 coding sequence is TGTGCCAGCAGTCCGACTAGCGGGGGGGCCGATGAGCAGTTCTTC.

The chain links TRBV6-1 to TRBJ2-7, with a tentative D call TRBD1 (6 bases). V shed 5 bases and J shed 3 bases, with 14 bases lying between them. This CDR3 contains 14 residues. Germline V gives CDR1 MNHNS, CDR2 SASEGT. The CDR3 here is CASSSYRVDYEQYF. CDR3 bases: TGTGCCAGCAGTTCATACAGGGTCGACTACGAGCAGTACTTC.

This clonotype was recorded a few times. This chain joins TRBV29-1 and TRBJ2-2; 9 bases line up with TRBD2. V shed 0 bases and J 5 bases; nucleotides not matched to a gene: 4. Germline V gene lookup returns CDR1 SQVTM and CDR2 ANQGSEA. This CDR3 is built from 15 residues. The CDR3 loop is CSVEDGTSPTGELFF. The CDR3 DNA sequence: TGCAGCGTTGAAGATGGGACTAGCCCAACCGGGGAGCTGTTTTTT.

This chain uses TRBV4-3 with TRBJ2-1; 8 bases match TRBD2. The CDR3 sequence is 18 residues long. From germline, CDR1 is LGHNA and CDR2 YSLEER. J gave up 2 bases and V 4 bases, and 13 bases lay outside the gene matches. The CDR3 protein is CASSPAGSGRGAYNEQFF. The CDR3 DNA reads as TGCGCCAGCAGCCCAGCCGGAAGCGGGAGAGGCGCCTACAATGAGCAGTTCTTC.

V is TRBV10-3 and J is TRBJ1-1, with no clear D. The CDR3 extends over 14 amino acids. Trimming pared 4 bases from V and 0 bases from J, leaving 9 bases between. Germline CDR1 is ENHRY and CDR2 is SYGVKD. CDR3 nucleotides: TGTGCCATCAGTGGACCGGACCTGAACACTGAAGCTTTCTTT. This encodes CAISGPDLNTEAFF.

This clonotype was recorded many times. In DNA form, the CDR3 reads TGCGCCAGCAGCTTGACAGGGAGCTCCTACAATGAGCAGTTCTTC. It translates to CASSLTGSSYNEQFF. V and J are TRBV5-1 and TRBJ2-1; D is possibly TRBD1 (6 bases). Germline V gives CDR1 SGHRS, CDR2 YFSETQ. The CDR3 has 15 amino acids. The V end was cut by 1 base, the J end by 0 bases, with 8 bases between.

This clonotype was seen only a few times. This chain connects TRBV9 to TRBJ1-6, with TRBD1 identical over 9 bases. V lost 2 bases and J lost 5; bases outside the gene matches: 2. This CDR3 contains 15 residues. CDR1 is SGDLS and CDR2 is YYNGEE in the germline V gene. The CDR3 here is CASSVRTGDNSPLHF. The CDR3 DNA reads TGTGCCAGCAGCGTTAGGACAGGGGATAATTCACCCCTCCACTTT.

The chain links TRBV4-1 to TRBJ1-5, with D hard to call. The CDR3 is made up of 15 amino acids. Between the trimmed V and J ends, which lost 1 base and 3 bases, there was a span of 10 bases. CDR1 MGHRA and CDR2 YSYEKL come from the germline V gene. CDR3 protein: CASSQAPQSNQPQHF. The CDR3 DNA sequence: TGCGCCAGCAGCCAAGCACCACAGTCCAATCAGCCCCAGCATTTT.